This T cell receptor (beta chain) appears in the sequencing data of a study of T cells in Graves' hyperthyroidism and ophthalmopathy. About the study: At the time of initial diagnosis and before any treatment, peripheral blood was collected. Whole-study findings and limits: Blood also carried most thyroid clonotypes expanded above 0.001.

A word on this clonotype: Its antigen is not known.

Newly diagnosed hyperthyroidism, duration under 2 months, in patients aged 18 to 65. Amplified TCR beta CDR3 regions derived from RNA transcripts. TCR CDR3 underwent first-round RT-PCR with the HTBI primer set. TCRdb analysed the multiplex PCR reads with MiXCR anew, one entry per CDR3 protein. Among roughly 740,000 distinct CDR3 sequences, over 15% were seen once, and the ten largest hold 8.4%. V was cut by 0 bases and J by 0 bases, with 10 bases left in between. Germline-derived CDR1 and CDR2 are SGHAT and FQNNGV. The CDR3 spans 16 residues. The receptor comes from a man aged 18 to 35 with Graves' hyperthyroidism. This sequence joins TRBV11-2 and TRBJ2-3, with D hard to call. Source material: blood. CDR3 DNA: TGTGCCAGCAGCTTAGACAGTCGTGCTAGCACAGATACGCAGTATTTT. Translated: CASSLDSRASTDTQYF.